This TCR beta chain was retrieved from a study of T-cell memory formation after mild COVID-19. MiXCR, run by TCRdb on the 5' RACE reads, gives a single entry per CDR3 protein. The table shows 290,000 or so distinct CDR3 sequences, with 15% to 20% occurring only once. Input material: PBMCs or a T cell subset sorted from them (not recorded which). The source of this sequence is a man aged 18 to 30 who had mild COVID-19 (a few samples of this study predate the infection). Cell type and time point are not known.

In nucleotides, the CDR3 is TGCAGTGCTAGAGGGGGCGGGGGAAACTACGAGCAGTACTTC. Encoded protein: CSARGGGGNYEQYF. The V and J genes are TRBV20-1 and TRBJ2-7, with 7 bases matching TRBD2. From germline, CDR1 is DFQATT and CDR2 SNEGSKA (reference sequence). V lost 1 base, J lost 3 bases, and 6 bases stayed unmatched. The CDR3 has 14 residues.